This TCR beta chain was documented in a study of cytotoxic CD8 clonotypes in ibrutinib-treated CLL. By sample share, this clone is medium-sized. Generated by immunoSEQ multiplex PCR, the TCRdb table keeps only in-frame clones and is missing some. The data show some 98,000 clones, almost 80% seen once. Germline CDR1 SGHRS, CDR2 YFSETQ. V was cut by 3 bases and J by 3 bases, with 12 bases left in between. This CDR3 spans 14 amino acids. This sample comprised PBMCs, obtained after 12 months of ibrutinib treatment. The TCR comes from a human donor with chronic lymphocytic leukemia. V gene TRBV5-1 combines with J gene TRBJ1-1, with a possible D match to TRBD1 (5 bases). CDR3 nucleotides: TGCGCCAGCAGCTCGGGGCAGAAAGACACTGAAGCTTTCTTT. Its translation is CASSSGQKDTEAFF.